In its sample, the clone carrying this T cell receptor (beta chain) was seen a few times. What it binds is not known. The PCR made use of 60 Vbeta and 13 Jbeta primers. Assay: immunoSEQ multiplex PCR; the TCRdb copy retains only in-frame clones and omits some. The table includes 90,000 to 100,000 clones, 50% to 80% detected once. Trimming cost V 5 bases and J 9 bases; bases outside gene matches: 3. CDR1 and CDR2 from the germline V gene are SGHRS and YFSETQ. There are 14 residues in the CDR3. This specimen comes from a study of cytomegalovirus exposure and HLA in healthy donors. Across the whole study: There were fewer than 130 million unique TCR beta sequences, drawn from about 179 million T cells, in an earlier analysis. Notes on the study in general: In most subjects, TCR beta sequences reportedly gave accurate predictions of HLA-A and HLA-B alleles.

The sequence was collected from a man aged 25-40 years in good health and CMV-seronegative. The sample comprised PBMCs. The V gene is TRBV5-1, the J gene TRBJ2-1, with 15 bases matching TRBD2. Here the CDR3 DNA reads TGCGCCAGCAGGGGACTAGCGGGAGGAGGTGAGCAGTTCTTC. Amino acids: CASRGLAGGGEQFF.